Listed below are T cell receptor beta chains from one sample, sequenced in a study of Ad26.COV2.S vaccination and SARS-CoV-2 variants. Profiling relied on immunoSEQ multiplex PCR, and the TCRdb table lists in-frame clones only, not all of them. The sample yields approximately 500,000 clones, roughly 85% seen once. Sequencing used peripheral blood, obtained in a trial of Ad26.COV2.S vaccine versus placebo. The receptors were gathered from a person between 18 and 65 years old who received the Ad26.COV2.S COVID-19 vaccine or a placebo. Both conserved end residues are part of each CDR3. D genes are given only for firm matches. Only some rows state a clone size, as once, few, many or a class for expanded clones.

abundance: once
d_gene: -
j_gene: TRBJ2-1
v_gene: TRBV5-6
CDR3aa: CASSPHIGASAYNEQFF
CDR3nt: TGTGCCAGCAGCCCCCATATTGGGGCCAGCGCCTACAATGAGCAGTTCTTC

abundance: -
d_gene: TRBD1
j_gene: TRBJ1-2
v_gene: TRBV2
CDR3aa: CASSQDREYGYTF
CDR3nt: TGTGCCAGCAGTCAAGACAGGGAGTATGGCTACACCTTC

abundance: -
d_gene: -
j_gene: TRBJ1-5
v_gene: TRBV6-5
CDR3aa: CASSYSTFRDQPQHF
CDR3nt: TGTGCCAGCAGTTACTCGACATTTAGGGATCAGCCCCAGCATTTT

abundance: -
d_gene: -
j_gene: TRBJ1-6
v_gene: TRBV5-6
CDR3aa: CASSLASNSPLHF
CDR3nt: TGTGCCAGCAGCTTGGCGTCTAATTCACCCCTCCACTTT

abundance: few
d_gene: -
j_gene: TRBJ1-5
v_gene: TRBV6-1
CDR3aa: CASSDRGYQPQHF
CDR3nt: TGTGCCAGCAGTGACAGGGGATATCAGCCCCAGCATTTT

abundance: -
d_gene: TRBD2
j_gene: TRBJ2-3
v_gene: TRBV9
CDR3aa: CASSVGAGGPGADTQYF
CDR3nt: TGTGCCAGCAGCGTAGGCGCGGGAGGCCCGGGAGCCGATACGCAGTATTTT

abundance: -
d_gene: TRBD2
j_gene: TRBJ2-7
v_gene: TRBV5-1
CDR3aa: CASSLASGRIYEQYF
CDR3nt: TGCGCCAGCAGCTTGGCTAGCGGGAGGATTTACGAGCAGTACTTC

abundance: -
d_gene: -
j_gene: TRBJ2-3
v_gene: TRBV7-8
CDR3aa: CASSVGAGTSTDTQYF
CDR3nt: TGTGCCAGCAGCGTGGGGGCGGGAACAAGCACAGATACGCAGTATTTT

abundance: -
d_gene: -
j_gene: TRBJ1-2
v_gene: TRBV5-8
CDR3aa: CASSLDVGPGYTF
CDR3nt: TGTGCCAGCAGCTTGGACGTAGGGCCAGGCTACACCTTC

abundance: -
d_gene: -
j_gene: TRBJ1-1
v_gene: TRBV21-1
CDR3aa: CASSKKGRGSTEAFF
CDR3nt: TGTGCCAGCAGCAAAAAGGGGCGGGGGAGCACTGAAGCTTTCTTT

abundance: -
d_gene: -
j_gene: TRBJ2-1
v_gene: TRBV29-1
CDR3aa: CSVGYASSYNEQFF
CDR3nt: TGCAGCGTGGGGTACGCGAGCTCCTACAATGAGCAGTTCTTC

abundance: -
d_gene: TRBD1
j_gene: TRBJ2-2
v_gene: TRBV25-1
CDR3aa: CASAGTGLTGELFF
CDR3nt: TGTGCCAGCGCCGGGACAGGGCTAACCGGGGAGCTGTTTTTT

abundance: -
d_gene: TRBD2
j_gene: TRBJ2-6
v_gene: TRBV9
CDR3aa: CASSARPTSGLSGANVLTF
CDR3nt: TGTGCCAGCAGCGCCAGACCTACTAGCGGCCTCTCTGGGGCCAACGTCCTGACTTTC

abundance: once
d_gene: -
j_gene: TRBJ1-2
v_gene: TRBV6-5
CDR3aa: CASSPLQYYGYTF
CDR3nt: TGTGCCAGCAGCCCCCTCCAGTACTATGGCTACACCTTC

abundance: -
d_gene: TRBD1
j_gene: TRBJ1-6
v_gene: TRBV10-3
CDR3aa: CAARTGGNSPLHF
CDR3nt: TGTGCCGCAAGGACAGGGGGGAATTCACCCCTCCACTTT

abundance: few
d_gene: -
j_gene: TRBJ1-2
v_gene: TRBV6-5
CDR3aa: CASSPNPGTFFDYTF
CDR3nt: TGTGCCAGCAGTCCGAACCCCGGGACCTTTTTTGACTACACCTTC

abundance: -
d_gene: -
j_gene: TRBJ1-6
v_gene: TRBV15
CDR3aa: CATSRDRVAGSPLHF
CDR3nt: TGTGCCACCAGCAGAGATCGAGTTGCGGGTTCACCCCTCCACTTT

abundance: -
d_gene: -
j_gene: TRBJ2-3
v_gene: TRBV7-7
CDR3aa: CASSLGHVSTDTQYF
CDR3nt: TGTGCTAGCAGCTTAGGGCACGTTAGCACAGATACGCAGTATTTT

abundance: -
d_gene: TRBD2
j_gene: TRBJ2-1
v_gene: TRBV7-2
CDR3aa: CASSLLGGSSGNEQFF
CDR3nt: TGTGCCAGCAGCTTATTGGGCGGGAGCTCTGGCAATGAGCAGTTCTTC

abundance: -
d_gene: TRBD2
j_gene: TRBJ2-2
v_gene: TRBV7-9
CDR3aa: CASSLGLAGGQNTGELFF
CDR3nt: TGTGCCAGCAGCTTGGGACTAGCGGGAGGTCAAAACACCGGGGAGCTGTTTTTT

abundance: -
d_gene: -
j_gene: TRBJ2-1
v_gene: TRBV19
CDR3aa: CASSFRDPIWSYNEQFF
CDR3nt: TGTGCCAGTAGTTTTCGGGACCCCATTTGGTCCTACAATGAGCAGTTCTTC

abundance: -
d_gene: -
j_gene: TRBJ1-1
v_gene: TRBV14
CDR3aa: CASSRPFGGLNTEAFF
CDR3nt: TGTGCCAGCAGCCGACCGTTTGGGGGATTGAACACTGAAGCTTTCTTT

abundance: once
d_gene: -
j_gene: TRBJ1-1
v_gene: TRBV28
CDR3aa: CASSGDGGLTEAFF
CDR3nt: TGTGCCAGCAGCGGGGACGGCGGCCTCACTGAAGCTTTCTTT

abundance: few
d_gene: TRBD2
j_gene: TRBJ2-7
v_gene: TRBV5-6
CDR3aa: CASSLIGVAGGPSSPEQYF
CDR3nt: TGTGCCAGCAGCCTGATCGGGGTAGCGGGAGGGCCCTCTTCTCCCGAGCAGTACTTC

abundance: -
d_gene: TRBD2
j_gene: TRBJ2-1
v_gene: TRBV7-9
CDR3aa: CASSLSGRSEQFF
CDR3nt: TGTGCCAGCAGTCTAAGCGGGAGGAGTGAGCAGTTCTTC

abundance: -
d_gene: -
j_gene: TRBJ2-5
v_gene: TRBV29-1
CDR3aa: CSVPEARLVKETQYF
CDR3nt: TGCAGCGTCCCCGAGGCCAGACTAGTTAAAGAGACCCAGTACTTC

abundance: once
d_gene: TRBD1
j_gene: TRBJ2-1
v_gene: TRBV7-9
CDR3aa: CASSLGDSSYNEQFF
CDR3nt: TGTGCCAGCAGCTTAGGGGACAGCAGCTACAATGAGCAGTTCTTC

abundance: -
d_gene: -
j_gene: TRBJ2-7
v_gene: TRBV4-3
CDR3aa: CASSQFAGPNYEQYF
CDR3nt: TGCGCCAGCAGCCAATTCGCAGGCCCCAACTACGAGCAGTACTTC

abundance: few
d_gene: TRBD2
j_gene: TRBJ2-7
v_gene: TRBV5-1
CDR3aa: CASSPGLARYYEQYF
CDR3nt: TGCGCCAGCAGCCCTGGACTAGCACGTTACTACGAGCAGTACTTC

abundance: -
d_gene: -
j_gene: TRBJ2-1
v_gene: TRBV28
CDR3aa: CASTLTWGNEQFF
CDR3nt: TGTGCCAGCACTCTCACCTGGGGCAATGAGCAGTTCTTC

abundance: -
d_gene: TRBD1
j_gene: TRBJ1-2
v_gene: TRBV10-3
CDR3aa: CAISEQGGDYGYTF
CDR3nt: TGTGCCATCAGTGAACAGGGGGGTGACTATGGCTACACCTTC

abundance: -
d_gene: -
j_gene: TRBJ1-6
v_gene: TRBV28
CDR3aa: CASSLGTYSHNSPLHF
CDR3nt: TGTGCCAGCAGTTTGGGGACCTACTCGCATAATTCACCCCTCCACTTT

abundance: -
d_gene: -
j_gene: TRBJ2-1
v_gene: TRBV30
CDR3aa: CAWAPGLEQFF
CDR3nt: TGTGCCTGGGCCCCCGGGCTTGAGCAGTTCTTC

abundance: -
d_gene: -
j_gene: TRBJ2-1
v_gene: TRBV28
CDR3aa: CATRRFSYNKQFF
CDR3nt: TGTGCCACGCGGCGGTTCTCCTACAATAAGCAGTTCTTC

abundance: -
d_gene: -
j_gene: TRBJ2-2
v_gene: TRBV14
CDR3aa: CASGSGLAGELFF
CDR3nt: TGTGCCAGCGGTTCAGGGCTGGCCGGGGAGCTGTTTTTT

abundance: -
d_gene: TRBD1
j_gene: TRBJ2-5
v_gene: TRBV11-2
CDR3aa: CASSLGSGQEETQYF
CDR3nt: TGTGCCAGCAGCTTAGGATCCGGACAGGAAGAGACCCAGTACTTC

abundance: -
d_gene: -
j_gene: TRBJ1-1
v_gene: TRBV3-1/TRBV3-2
CDR3aa: CASSRYQHTEAFF
CDR3nt: TGTGCCAGCAGCCGGTATCAGCACACTGAAGCTTTCTTT

abundance: -
d_gene: -
j_gene: TRBJ2-7
v_gene: TRBV6-5
CDR3aa: CASSPTGRPGLRF
CDR3nt: TGTGCCAGCAGTCCTACAGGCCGACCGGGACTCCGATTC

abundance: -
d_gene: -
j_gene: TRBJ2-7
v_gene: TRBV10-3
CDR3aa: CAISESSYEQYF
CDR3nt: TGTGCCATCAGTGAGTCGTCATACGAGCAGTACTTC

abundance: -
d_gene: TRBD1
j_gene: TRBJ1-6
v_gene: TRBV4-2
CDR3aa: CASKSRGQNNSPLHF
CDR3nt: TGTGCCAGCAAATCCCGGGGACAGAATAATTCACCCCTCCACTTT

abundance: -
d_gene: TRBD2
j_gene: TRBJ2-2
v_gene: TRBV28
CDR3aa: CASSPSGRPNTGELFF
CDR3nt: TGTGCCAGCAGTCCTAGCGGGAGACCGAACACCGGGGAGCTGTTTTTT

abundance: -
d_gene: TRBD2
j_gene: TRBJ2-3
v_gene: TRBV29-1
CDR3aa: CSVGGLAGTDTQYF
CDR3nt: TGCAGCGTTGGTGGACTAGCGGGCACAGATACGCAGTATTTT

abundance: -
d_gene: -
j_gene: TRBJ2-6
v_gene: TRBV7-2
CDR3aa: CASSPRQRSGANVLTF
CDR3nt: TGTGCCAGCAGCCCTAGACAGCGCTCTGGGGCCAACGTCCTGACTTTC

abundance: -
d_gene: TRBD1
j_gene: TRBJ1-2
v_gene: TRBV5-6
CDR3aa: CASSRRGTGYTF
CDR3nt: TGTGCCAGCAGCCGCAGGGGGACGGGCTACACCTTC

abundance: -
d_gene: TRBD2
j_gene: TRBJ2-2
v_gene: TRBV14
CDR3aa: CASSQDRGRGPGELFF
CDR3nt: TGTGCCAGCAGCCAAGATCGCGGGAGAGGGCCCGGGGAGCTGTTTTTT

abundance: once
d_gene: TRBD2
j_gene: TRBJ2-7
v_gene: TRBV6-8
CDR3aa: CASSPPHTSGIRHRGNYEQYF
CDR3nt: TGTGCCAGCAGTCCCCCTCATACTAGCGGGATACGACACCGAGGGAACTACGAGCAGTACTTC

abundance: -
d_gene: -
j_gene: TRBJ1-5
v_gene: TRBV2
CDR3aa: CASSDWGGNQPQHF
CDR3nt: TGTGCCAGCAGCGATTGGGGGGGCAATCAGCCCCAGCATTTT

abundance: -
d_gene: TRBD1
j_gene: TRBJ1-2
v_gene: TRBV20-1
CDR3aa: CSARRDSRDTF
CDR3nt: TGCAGTGCTAGACGGGACAGTAGGGACACCTTC

abundance: -
d_gene: TRBD2
j_gene: TRBJ2-1
v_gene: TRBV7-3
CDR3aa: CASSPGLARYNEQFF
CDR3nt: TGTGCCAGCAGCCCGGGACTAGCACGCTACAATGAGCAGTTCTTC

abundance: -
d_gene: -
j_gene: TRBJ1-3
v_gene: TRBV5-6
CDR3aa: CASSLKRGARDTIYF
CDR3nt: TGTGCCAGCAGCCTTAAGCGGGGGGCGCGGGACACCATATATTTT

abundance: -
d_gene: -
j_gene: TRBJ1-1
v_gene: TRBV18
CDR3aa: CASSPLPGRLLEAFF
CDR3nt: TGTGCCAGCTCACCACTTCCGGGACGACTTTTGGAAGCTTTCTTT

abundance: -
d_gene: -
j_gene: TRBJ2-7
v_gene: TRBV6-5
CDR3aa: CASSSRRLENYEQYF
CDR3nt: TGTGCCAGCAGTTCCCGACGACTCGAGAACTACGAGCAGTACTTC

abundance: many
d_gene: -
j_gene: TRBJ1-2
v_gene: TRBV6-2/TRBV6-3
CDR3aa: CASSYSERSGYTF
CDR3nt: TGTGCCAGCAGTTACTCGGAGCGATCGGGCTACACCTTC

abundance: -
d_gene: -
j_gene: TRBJ1-6
v_gene: TRBV20-1
CDR3aa: CSASLVFGDRRSPLHF
CDR3nt: TGCAGTGCTAGTTTAGTATTCGGGGATCGAAGATCACCCCTCCACTTT

abundance: -
d_gene: TRBD1
j_gene: TRBJ2-1
v_gene: TRBV5-1
CDR3aa: CASSALGTGVFEQFF
CDR3nt: TGCGCCAGCAGCGCCCTCGGGACAGGGGTTTTTGAGCAGTTCTTC

abundance: -
d_gene: TRBD1
j_gene: TRBJ2-1
v_gene: TRBV6-1
CDR3aa: CASSEAAGGPGVEQFF
CDR3nt: TGTGCCAGCAGTGAAGCGGCAGGGGGCCCGGGGGTTGAGCAGTTCTTC

abundance: once
d_gene: -
j_gene: TRBJ1-2
v_gene: TRBV3-1/TRBV3-2
CDR3aa: CASSRRGLVHGYTF
CDR3nt: TGTGCCAGCAGCCGGAGAGGACTGGTCCATGGCTACACCTTC

abundance: few
d_gene: TRBD1
j_gene: TRBJ2-7
v_gene: TRBV30
CDR3aa: CAWSYWRTGAEVRDF
CDR3nt: TGTGCCTGGAGTTACTGGAGGACAGGGGCGGAGGTCCGGGATTTC

abundance: once
d_gene: -
j_gene: TRBJ2-3
v_gene: TRBV27
CDR3aa: CASSQGWLDTQYF
CDR3nt: TGTGCCAGCAGTCAGGGATGGTTGGATACGCAGTATTTT